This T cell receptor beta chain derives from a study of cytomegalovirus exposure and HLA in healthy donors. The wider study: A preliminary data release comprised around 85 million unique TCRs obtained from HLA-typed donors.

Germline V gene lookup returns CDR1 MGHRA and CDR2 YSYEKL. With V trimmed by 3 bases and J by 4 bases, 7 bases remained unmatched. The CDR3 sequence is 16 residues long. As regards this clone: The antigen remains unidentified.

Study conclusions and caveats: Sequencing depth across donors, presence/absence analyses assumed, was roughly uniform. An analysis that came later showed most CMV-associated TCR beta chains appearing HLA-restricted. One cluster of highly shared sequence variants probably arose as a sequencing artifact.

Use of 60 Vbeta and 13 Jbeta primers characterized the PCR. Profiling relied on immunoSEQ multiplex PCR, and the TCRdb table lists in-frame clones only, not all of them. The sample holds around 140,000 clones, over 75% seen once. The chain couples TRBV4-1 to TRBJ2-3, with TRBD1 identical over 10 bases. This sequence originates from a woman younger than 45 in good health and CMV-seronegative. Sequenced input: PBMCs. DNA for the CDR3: TGCGCCAGCAGCCAGCACTGGACAGGGGGTGCAGATACGCAGTATTTT. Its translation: CASSQHWTGGADTQYF.